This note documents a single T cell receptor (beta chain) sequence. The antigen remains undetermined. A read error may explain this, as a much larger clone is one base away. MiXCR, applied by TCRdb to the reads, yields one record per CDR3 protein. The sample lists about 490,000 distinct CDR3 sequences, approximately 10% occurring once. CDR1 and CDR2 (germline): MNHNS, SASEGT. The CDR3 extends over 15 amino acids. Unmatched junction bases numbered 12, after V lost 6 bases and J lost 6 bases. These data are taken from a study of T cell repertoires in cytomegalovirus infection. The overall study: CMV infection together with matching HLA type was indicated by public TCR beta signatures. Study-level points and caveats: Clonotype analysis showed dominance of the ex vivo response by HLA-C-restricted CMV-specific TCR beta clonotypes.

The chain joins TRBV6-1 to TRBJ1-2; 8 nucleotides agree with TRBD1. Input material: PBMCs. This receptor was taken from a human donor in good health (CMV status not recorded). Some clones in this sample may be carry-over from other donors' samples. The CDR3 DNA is TGTGCCAGCAGCTTCGACCCGACAGGGGACGATGGCTACACCTTC. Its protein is CASSFDPTGDDGYTF.